This T cell receptor (beta chain) stems from a study of read filtering for tumor transcriptome and immune sequencing. Background on the study: The cohort had 17 men and approximately 13 women aged roughly 45 to 90, mean around 63 years. IR-seq gave about 4 to 10.27 million TCR reads per sample; RNA-seq gave about 80 to 1,300.

This clonotype was found many times. CDR1 is KGHSH, CDR2 LQKENI, per germline. V dropped 6 bases and J dropped 8 bases, with 22 bases sitting between them. The CDR3 covers 15 residues. From approximately 430 ng of RNA, a library with molecular barcoded alpha/delta and beta/gamma adaptors was made. TCRdb used MiXCR to reprocess the reads, holding one entry per CDR3 protein. The sample records under 35,000 distinct CDR3 sequences, approximately 17% being singletons. The specimen was a population of CD138-negative cells sorted from bone marrow. This receptor was obtained from a donor aged 40 or older with multiple myeloma. The rearrangement uses TRBV18 and TRBJ2-5; tentatively, D is TRBD2 (5 bases). The CDR3 region has the DNA TGTGCCAGCTCGTCACTAGTATCCTCAAGAGGAACCCAGTACTTC. Protein sequence: CASSSLVSSRGTQYF.